Each of the 19 T cell receptor beta chains below was sequenced from the same sample in a study of T cell repertoires in cytomegalovirus infection. TCRdb re-analysed the reads in MiXCR, keeping a single row per CDR3 protein. Here the sample spans 250,000 or so distinct CDR3 sequences, 9% to 15% being singletons. Sequenced sample: PBMCs. These receptors were collected from a human donor in good health (CMV status not recorded). Some clones in this sample may be carry-over from other donors' samples.

Ten or more counts support this clonotype. This chain connects TRBV6-5 to TRBJ1-1, with 9 bases matching TRBD1. This CDR3 region has 15 residues. Germline V CDR1 and CDR2: MNHEY, SVGAGI. V lost 4 bases, J lost 5 bases, and 8 bases stayed unmatched. The CDR3 DNA reads as TGTGCCAGCAGTTCCACAGGGGGCGTAAAAACTGAAGCTTTCTTT. It codes for CASSSTGGVKTEAFF.

In this sample, this clonotype turned up once. The CDR3 ends on some other residue instead of the conserved phenylalanine or tryptophan, so this is likely a read error. The J gene is TRBJ2-7, the V gene TRBV7-2, with D hard to call. In germline, CDR1 is SGHTA, CDR2 FQGNSA. The CDR3 runs 14 residues. Deletions cut 7 bases from V and 0 bases from J, with 13 bases between. CDR3 coding DNA: TGTGCCAGCACCATGGTACCGAGCTCCTACGAGCAGTACCTC. Protein sequence: CASTMVPSSYEQYL.

Comments on this clonotype: A read error may produce the germline difference seen at one junction end. This rearrangement joins TRBV5-3 to TRBJ2-3; D may be TRBD2 (5 bases). TRBV5-3 is known as an ORF, though its function is uncertain. CDR3 length equals 17 residues. The DNA for the CDR3 is TGTGCCAGCAGCTCCGCAGACAAATTGAGCGGCGCAGATACGCAGTATTTT. It yields the protein CASSSADKLSGADTQYF.

This chain links TRBV20-1 with TRBJ2-1; D gene ambiguous. CDR1 DFQATT and CDR2 SNEGSKA come from the germline V gene (reference sequence). This CDR3 has 12 residues. Trimming took 1 base from V and 6 from J, leaving 7 bases between them. The CDR3 loop reads CSARVEVNEQFF. The CDR3, as DNA: TGCAGTGCTAGAGTAGAGGTCAATGAGCAGTTCTTC.

This clonotype was observed many times. The V call is TRBV7-2, the J call TRBJ2-7, with D perhaps matching TRBD2 (6 bases). The CDR3 runs to 13 residues. The V and J ends lost 5 bases and 4 bases respectively, with 12 bases between them. Germline V gene lookup returns CDR1 SGHTA and CDR2 FQGNSA. Here the CDR3 reads CASSLPGGYEQYF. The CDR3, as DNA: TGTGCCAGCAGCCTCCCTGGGGGGTACGAGCAGTACTTC.

This clonotype was counted at least ten times. This rearrangement joins TRBV7-2 to TRBJ1-2; D is uncertain. Per the germline V gene, CDR1 is SGHTA and CDR2 is FQGNSA. V was clipped by 3 bases and J by 8 bases, with 7 bases between them. The CDR3 runs to 11 residues. CDR3 coding DNA: TGTGCCAGCAGCTTTTTCGTAGGCTACACCTTC. It encodes CASSFFVGYTF.

This CDR3 is CSVTGVDTEAFF. DNA of the CDR3: TGCAGCGTAACAGGGGTGGACACTGAAGCTTTCTTT. The chain couples TRBV29-1 to TRBJ1-1; 7 bases are a match to TRBD1. Germline V gene sequence: CDR1 SQVTM, CDR2 ANQGSEA. V shed 6 bases and J 3 bases; nucleotides not matched to a gene: 4. The CDR3 contains 12 residues.

This clonotype has a handful of counts. Written as DNA, the CDR3 is TGTGCCAGCAGCTCCGGACATTCGAATGAAAAACTGTTTTTT. Its protein product is CASSSGHSNEKLFF. V is TRBV7-2 and J is TRBJ1-4; perhaps TRBD1 as D (5 bases). The CDR3 totals 14 residues. Trimming stripped 4 bases from V and 5 bases from J, with 11 bases between. Germline lookup yields CDR1 SGHTA and CDR2 FQGNSA.

In its sample, this clonotype was seen many times. The V and J genes are TRBV7-2 and TRBJ2-2, with D hard to call. Trimming removed 3 bases at V and 2 bases at J, with 7 bases between. The germline V gene encodes CDR1 SGHTA and CDR2 FQGNSA. The CDR3 consists of 14 residues. CDR3 sequence reads: CASSFRLNTGELFF. The DNA for the CDR3 is TGTGCCAGCAGCTTCCGGCTCAACACCGGGGAGCTGTTTTTT. Filled out from reference TRBV7-2 and TRBJ2-2, the complete variable domain reads GAGVSQSPSNKVTEKGKDVELRCDPISGHTALYWYRQSLGQGLEFLIYFQGNSAPDKSGLPSDRFSAERTGGSVSTLTIQRTQQEDSAVYLCASSFRLNTGELFFGEGSRLTVL.

In this sample, this clonotype turned up a few times. This sequence joins TRBV7-3 and TRBJ1-1; TRBD1 is a possible D gene (6 bases). Trimming removed 1 base at V and 5 bases at J, with 17 bases between. The CDR3 runs 16 residues. From germline, CDR1 is SGHTA and CDR2 FQGTGA. The CDR3 sequence is CASSLMGGGLRTEAFF. CDR3 DNA: TGTGCCAGCAGCTTAATGGGTGGGGGGCTTAGGACTGAAGCTTTCTTT.

The chain recombines TRBV14 with TRBJ2-3; 8 nucleotides align to TRBD1. Germline-derived CDR1 and CDR2 are SGHDN and FVKESK. Trimming at V came to 7 bases and at J to 5 bases, leaving 5 bases not matched to a gene. CDR3 length: 13 amino acids. The DNA for the CDR3 is TGTGCCAGCAAGGGACAGGCAAGAGATACGCAGTATTTT. Translation gives CASKGQARDTQYF.

This chain connects TRBV4-2 to TRBJ2-2, with TRBD2 as a possible D gene (6 bases). The V and J ends lost 1 base and 1 base respectively, with 10 bases between them. Germline-derived CDR1 and CDR2 are LGHNA and YNFKEQ. CDR3 length: 16 amino acids. In nucleotides, the CDR3 is TGTGCCAGCAGCCAAGGACTAGAAATGAACACCGGGGAGCTGTTTTTT. Translating it yields CASSQGLEMNTGELFF.

The sample holds many counts of this clonotype. This sequence joins TRBV7-2 and TRBJ2-2; 8 bases map to TRBD1. With 4 bases clipped from V and 0 bases from J, the junction kept 7 bases outside the gene matches. The CDR3 covers 17 residues. The germline CDR1 and CDR2 sequences are SGHTA and FQGNSA. The CDR3 protein is CASSSGQGAPNTGELFF. As DNA, the CDR3 is TGTGCCAGCAGCTCAGGGCAGGGGGCGCCGAACACCGGGGAGCTGTTTTTT.

This clonotype has at least ten counts. This chain connects TRBV29-1 to TRBJ2-7; no clear D gene. CDR1 is SQVTM, CDR2 ANQGSEA, per germline. The V and J ends lost 1 base and 4 bases respectively, with 5 bases between them. The CDR3 has 11 residues. In nucleotides, the CDR3 is TGCAGCGTTGAAGCCGGATACGAGCAGTACTTC. This codes for CSVEAGYEQYF.

The table lists this clonotype with many counts. The chain has TRBV28 and TRBJ1-2; D is undetermined. Trimming took 1 base from V and 8 from J, leaving 17 bases between them. This CDR3 contains 15 residues. From germline, CDR1 is MDHEN and CDR2 SYDVKM. In nucleotides, the CDR3 is TGTGCCAGCAGTTTATCCTCGTGGGGAATGGGCGGCTACACCTTC. It yields the protein CASSLSSWGMGGYTF.

In this sample, this clonotype turned up many times. The CDR3 coding sequence is TGTGCCAGCAGCTACTCCGGGACAGCGCTTGGCTACACCTTC. Translating it yields CASSYSGTALGYTF. The chain employs TRBV7-3 and TRBJ1-2; 7 bases agree with TRBD1. This CDR3 is built from 14 residues. J gave up 7 bases and V 4 bases, and 9 bases lay outside the gene matches. CDR1 is SGHTA and CDR2 is FQGTGA in the germline V gene. Full variable domain (remainder filled in from reference TRBV7-3 and TRBJ1-2): GAGVSQTPSNKVTEKGKYVELRCDPISGHTALYWYRQSLGQGPEFLIYFQGTGAADDSGLPNDRFFAVRPEGSVSTLKIQRTERGDSAVYLCASSYSGTALGYTFGSGTRLTVV.

This clonotype was recorded a few times. The chain joins TRBV5-5 to TRBJ2-7; D might be TRBD1 (5 bases). Germline V CDR1 and CDR2: SGHKS, YYEKEE (reference sequence). This CDR3 has 14 amino acids. Trimming stripped 2 bases from V and 5 bases from J, with 14 bases between. The CDR3 reads CASSFPGIRNEQYF. In DNA, the CDR3 is TGTGCCAGCAGCTTTCCAGGGATTCGGAACGAGCAGTACTTC.

This clonotype was recorded at least ten times. The chain is built from TRBV11-3 and TRBJ2-2; D is perhaps TRBD1 (5 bases). This CDR3 has 15 residues. Germline lookup yields CDR1 SGHNT and CDR2 YENEEA. The V end was cut by 8 bases, the J end by 0 bases, with 13 bases between. CDR3 residues: CASRGGAANTGELFF. CDR3 in DNA: TGTGCCAGCCGAGGTGGGGCCGCGAACACCGGGGAGCTGTTTTTT.

This clonotype was counted at least ten times. This chain links TRBV7-9 with TRBJ2-3; no firm D call. Germline V lookup: CDR1 SEHNR, CDR2 FQNEAQ (reference sequence). The length of the CDR3 is 16 residues. V lost 0 bases and J 2 bases, leaving 12 bases between the germline ends. The DNA of the CDR3 is TGTGCCAGCAGCTTAGCGAGGCAGGCCGACACAGATACGCAGTATTTT. Protein sequence: CASSLARQADTDTQYF.